This T cell receptor (beta chain) emerged from a study of beta chain features in type 1 diabetes. Points from the study as a whole: Shorter TCRB CDR3s, moderately but significantly so, were found in Type 1 diabetes patients in all four CD4+ subsets.

Isolated RNA was reverse transcribed in full, so expressed TCRB transcripts were sequenced. Assay: immunoSEQ multiplex PCR; the TCRdb copy retains only in-frame clones and omits some. The data contain roughly 250,000 clones, around 21% of them singletons. CDR1 and CDR2 (germline): MNHEY, SVGAGI. Trimming removed 0 bases from V and 8 bases from J, with 16 bases in between. The CDR3 is 16 amino acids. To note about this clone: What it recognizes is unknown.

One heparinised draw, averaging around 120 mL, was taken per donor. The sequenced sample was naive CD4+ T cells from blood. The source is a woman between 40 and 50 years old with type 1 diabetes. The chain uses TRBV6-5 and TRBJ1-4; tentatively, D is TRBD1 (6 bases). The CDR3 DNA follows: TGTGCCAGCAGTTACTCGAGTACTAGGACAGCAGAAAAACTGTTTTTT. Its protein is CASSYSSTRTAEKLFF.